A single sample gave rise to the 17 T cell receptor beta chains below, sequenced in a study of T cell responses to AZD1222 COVID-19 vaccine. Sequenced by immunoSEQ multiplex PCR; TCRdb stores in-frame clones only, minus some. The sample carries approximately 72,000 clones, 89% recorded once. The sequencing used peripheral blood, collected 28 days after the second AZD1222 dose. Every receptor here comes from an adult who received the AZD1222 COVID-19 vaccine.

V and J are TRBV5-1 and TRBJ1-4, with a possible D match to TRBD1 (5 bases). CDR1 is SGHRS and CDR2 is YFSETQ in the germline V gene. This CDR3 has 16 amino acids. V dropped 2 bases and J dropped 0 bases, with 11 bases sitting between them. This CDR3 reads CASSFGTGTTNEKLFF. CDR3 sequence (DNA): TGCGCCAGCAGCTTTGGTACAGGAACAACTAATGAAAAACTGTTTTTT.

This chain links TRBV7-3 with TRBJ2-7, with 10 bases fitting TRBD1. This CDR3 has 13 residues. The V and J ends lost 5 bases and 4 bases, in that order; junction bases with no gene match: 2. The germline CDR1 and CDR2 sequences are SGHTA and FQGTGA. In DNA form, the CDR3 reads TGTGCCAGCAGCCCGGGACAGGGGTACGAGCAGTACTTC. It specifies CASSPGQGYEQYF.

The chain carries TRBV12-5 and TRBJ2-2; tentatively, D is TRBD1 (5 bases). Germline loops: CDR1 LGHNT, CDR2 FRNRAP. Trimming left V 10 bases short and J 5 bases short, with 26 bases between. The length of the CDR3 is 17 residues. CDR3 DNA: TGTGCTACCAAGAAACCAGATCAGGGTGTTGGGACCGGGGAGCTGTTTTTT. Translating it yields CATKKPDQGVGTGELFF.

The J gene is TRBJ1-2, the V gene TRBV6-5; 7 bases fit TRBD1. There are 13 residues in the CDR3. V shed 6 bases, J shed 8 bases, and the junction held 9 bases outside the gene matches. CDR1 is MNHEY, CDR2 SVGAGI, per germline. CDR3 bases: TGTGCCAGCAGCTCGAATTTAGGGGGCGGCTACACCTTC. This sequence encodes CASSSNLGGGYTF.

The chain couples TRBV3-1 (or the pseudogene TRBV3-2) to TRBJ1-5; D is ambiguous. V was pared by 0 bases and J by 7 bases, with 7 bases between. The length of the CDR3 is 13 residues. CDR1 is LGHDT, CDR2 YNNKEL, per germline (reference sequence). The CDR3 DNA sequence: TGTGCCAGCAGCCAAGAGCATTTACAGCCCCAGCATTTT. Its translation: CASSQEHLQPQHF.

The chain combines TRBV7-8 with TRBJ1-1; tentative D call: TRBD1 (6 bases). CDR1 is SGHVS and CDR2 is FQNEAQ in the germline V gene. The CDR3 is 16 amino acids. V was shortened by 4 bases and J by 0 bases, with 15 bases between the two germline ends. CDR3 sequence: CASSSSGAALNTEAFF. CDR3 DNA sequence: TGTGCCAGCAGCTCCTCAGGGGCTGCCTTGAACACTGAAGCTTTCTTT.

On this clone: At the DNA level, this CDR3 is encoded by other sequences in the same sample as well. The V call is TRBV5-1, the J call TRBJ2-7; 9 bases are a match to TRBD2. The CDR3 is 15 residues long. V shed 0 bases and J 2 bases; nucleotides not matched to a gene: 3. From germline, CDR1 is SGHRS and CDR2 YFSETQ. This chain's CDR3 is CASSLGAGGTYEQYF. In DNA, the CDR3 is TGCGCCAGCAGCTTGGGAGCGGGAGGCACCTACGAGCAGTACTTC.

The genes are TRBV6-1 and TRBJ2-5, with D possibly TRBD1 on 5 matching bases. Germline V gene lookup returns CDR1 MNHNS and CDR2 SASEGT. Trimming took 2 bases from V and 5 from J, leaving 12 bases between them. This CDR3 spans 14 amino acids. CDR3 bases: TGTGCCAGCAGTGAATCGCAGGGTAGGGAGACCCAGTACTTC. Translation: CASSESQGRETQYF.

The CDR3 bases are TGCGCCAGCAGGGGACAGACAACTAACTATGGCTACACCTTC. Protein product: CASRGQTTNYGYTF. V gene TRBV5-1 combines with J gene TRBJ1-2, with 7 bases lining up with TRBD1. The CDR3 totals 14 residues. The germline CDR1 and CDR2 sequences are SGHRS and YFSETQ. Trimming cost V 5 bases and J 0 bases; bases outside gene matches: 4.

The sample holds a few counts of this clone. The rearrangement joins TRBV7-8 to TRBJ2-5; 10 bases align to TRBD2. Germline lookup yields CDR1 SGHVS and CDR2 FQNEAQ. The V segment lost 0 bases and the J segment 9 bases; nucleotides outside the gene matches: 7. CDR3 length: 15 amino acids. The CDR3: CASSLAQREGAAQYF. CDR3 nucleotide sequence: TGTGCCAGCAGCTTAGCCCAGCGGGAGGGCGCGGCCCAGTACTTC.

V and J are TRBV10-3 and TRBJ2-1; D is undetermined. Germline V gene sequence: CDR1 ENHRY, CDR2 SYGVKD. The CDR3 consists of 12 residues. The V gene lost 10 bases and the J gene lost 9 bases, with 16 bases spanning the gap. CDR3 DNA: TGTGCCACCTCAGAAGGAAATCTTGAGCAGTTCTTC. It encodes CATSEGNLEQFF.

This clone has a handful of counts. The chain recombines TRBV27 with TRBJ2-7, with TRBD1 as a possible D gene (5 bases). V was shortened by 0 bases and J by 7 bases, with 10 bases between the two germline ends. CDR3 length: 13 amino acids. CDR1 and CDR2 (germline): MNHEY, SMNVEV (reference sequence). The CDR3 region is CASSLSKGLEQYF. The CDR3 region has the DNA TGTGCCAGCAGTTTATCGAAGGGGTTGGAGCAGTACTTC.

The CDR3 region has the DNA TGTGCCATCAGTGAGTCCGCGGGGGGGGATCGGGAAAACACTGAAGCTTTCTTT. This encodes CAISESAGGDRENTEAFF. The chain employs TRBV10-3 and TRBJ1-1, with a tentative D call TRBD1 (5 bases). CDR3 size: 18 residues. V shed 0 bases and J shed 2 bases, with 19 bases lying between them. The germline V gene has CDR1 ENHRY and CDR2 SYGVKD.

CDR3 nucleotides: TGTGCCAGCAGCTTGGGAGGCACTGGAAACACCATATATTTT. It codes for CASSLGGTGNTIYF. The chain joins TRBV11-2 to TRBJ1-3; D is unresolved. The CDR3 length is 14 residues. Germline V lookup: CDR1 SGHAT, CDR2 FQNNGV. V lost 3 bases to trimming and J lost 2 bases, with 8 bases between them.

Only a few counts were recorded for this clone. The rearrangement joins TRBV30 to TRBJ1-5; D is perhaps TRBD1 (5 bases). V lost 1 base and J lost 7, with 11 bases in between. Germline V gene lookup returns CDR1 GTSNPN and CDR2 SVGIG (reference sequence). The CDR3 is made up of 13 amino acids. The CDR3 sequence: CAWSAGGNQPQHF. The CDR3 coding sequence is TGTGCCTGGAGTGCTGGGGGAAACCAGCCCCAGCATTTT.

V is TRBV11-1 and J is TRBJ1-3; no clear D gene. Trimming took off 5 bases at V and 4 bases at J, with 9 bases between the two ends. The CDR3 sequence is 13 residues long. Germline lookup yields CDR1 SGHAT and CDR2 FQDESV (reference sequence). The chain's CDR3 is CASSHPGGNTIYF. CDR3 nucleotide sequence: TGTGCCAGCAGCCACCCGGGAGGAAACACCATATATTTT.

This clone was observed a few times. The chain employs TRBV5-1 and TRBJ2-2, with D unclear. The germline V and J ends were trimmed by 0 bases and 1 base, with 4 bases remaining between them. Germline-derived CDR1 and CDR2 are SGHRS and YFSETQ. The length of the CDR3 is 14 residues. The CDR3 DNA is TGCGCCAGCAGCTTGGACAGGAACACCGGGGAGCTGTTTTTT. It translates to CASSLDRNTGELFF.